These 13 T cell receptor beta chains share one sample of origin, sequenced in a study of post-analysis software for immune sequencing data. Overall study findings and caveats: Included in a set of a handful of TRBV segments more frequent in patients than controls were TRBV5-6, TRBV5-1 and TRBV20-1.

No antigens are known for them. Carried by the TCR beta cDNA libraries were unique molecular identifiers. TCRdb re-derived calls from the PCR reads in MiXCR, one entry per CDR3 protein. Here the sample spans a few hundred thousand distinct CDR3 sequences, around a third being singletons. The sequencing input was blood. The receptors shown here come from a girl under 18 with multiple sclerosis.

V and J are TRBV5-1 and TRBJ2-3, with D possibly being TRBD2 (7 bases). The CDR3 runs to 15 residues. The V end was cut by 4 bases, the J end by 5 bases, with 17 bases between. The V gene's germline CDR1 is SGHRS and CDR2 YFSETQ. CDR3 in amino acids: CASSPSGGLLDTQYF. The CDR3 DNA reads TGCGCCAGCAGCCCCTCCGGGGGGCTACTAGATACGCAGTATTTT.

The chain is built from TRBV7-2 and TRBJ2-1; 16 nucleotides align to TRBD2. The germline gives CDR1 SGHTA, CDR2 FQGNSA. The V gene end was trimmed by 1 base and the J gene end by 1 base; junction bases not matched to a gene: 1. The CDR3 sequence is 18 residues long. The CDR3 loop is CASSLGGLAGGSYNEQFF. CDR3 coding DNA: TGTGCCAGCAGCTTAGGGGGACTAGCGGGGGGGTCCTACAATGAGCAGTTCTTC. The full variable domain, its missing parts supplied by reference TRBV7-2 and TRBJ2-1, is GAGVSQSPSNKVTEKGKDVELRCDPISGHTALYWYRQSLGQGLEFLIYFQGNSAPDKSGLPSDRFSAERTGGSVSTLTIQRTQQEDSAVYLCASSLGGLAGGSYNEQFFGPGTRLTVL.

This chain uses TRBV7-9 with TRBJ2-5; tentatively, D is TRBD2 (7 bases). The assigned J gene may be wrong: the sequence end matches TRBJ2-7 better. The CDR3 is 14 amino acids. Germline values: CDR1 SEHNR, CDR2 FQNEAQ (reference sequence). The CDR3: CASSLGGATYEQYF. In DNA, the CDR3 is TGTGCCAGCAGCTTGGGGGGGGCAACCTACGAGCAGTACTTC.

This chain links TRBV20-1 with TRBJ2-3; no clear D gene. The CDR3 totals 12 residues. Trimming left V 5 bases short and J 2 bases short, with 8 bases between. CDR1 and CDR2 from the germline V gene are DFQATT and SNEGSKA (reference sequence). The CDR3 nucleotides are TGCAGTGCTCCCCCGGTCACAGATACGCAGTATTTT. Its protein product is CSAPPVTDTQYF.

The chain has TRBV29-1 and TRBJ2-5; TRBD2 agrees at 8 bases. CDR1 is SQVTM and CDR2 is ANQGSEA in the germline V gene. The CDR3 runs to 16 residues. V dropped 0 bases and J dropped 4; count of bases not matched to a gene: 10. CDR3: CSVEEALGLAGETQYF. The CDR3, as DNA: TGCAGCGTTGAAGAAGCCCTGGGTCTAGCGGGAGAGACCCAGTACTTC.

This clonotype turned up a few times. The rearrangement joins TRBV28 to TRBJ2-7; 8 nucleotides agree with TRBD1. The germline V gene has CDR1 MDHEN and CDR2 SYDVKM. Trimming cost V 5 bases and J 5 bases; bases outside gene matches: 5. The CDR3 sequence is 13 residues long. The CDR3 coding sequence is TGTGCCAGCAGTCCTCCGACAGGGGACGAGCAGTACTTC. It codes for CASSPPTGDEQYF.

In this sample, this clonotype turned up a few times. V and J are TRBV20-1 and TRBJ2-3; TRBD2 is a possible D gene (5 bases). CDR1 and CDR2 from the germline V gene are DFQATT and SNEGSKA (reference sequence). Trimming removed 0 bases at V and 6 bases at J, with 16 bases between. The length of the CDR3 is 15 residues. The CDR3 bases are TGCAGTGCTAGAGATCTCGGGAATGCCGCTGATACGCAGTATTTT. Its translation is CSARDLGNAADTQYF.

In this sample, this clonotype turned up a few times. The chain carries TRBV4-2 and TRBJ2-1, with D tentatively TRBD2 (6 bases). V was clipped by 1 base and J by 7 bases, with 11 bases between them. In germline, CDR1 is LGHNA, CDR2 YNFKEQ. CDR3 length: 14 amino acids. The CDR3 region is CASSQAGTGNEQFF. CDR3 nucleotide sequence: TGTGCCAGCAGCCAAGCGGGGACTGGAAATGAGCAGTTCTTC.

This clonotype came up a few times. The chain employs TRBV12-3 or TRBV12-4 and TRBJ2-3, with a possible D match to TRBD2 (7 bases). The CDR3 length is 16 residues. The V end was cut by 6 bases, the J end by 4 bases, with 20 bases between. The CDR3 DNA reads TGTGCCAGCAGGCCCTCCCGTGGGGGGGCCCCAGATACGCAGTATTTT. Its protein product is CASRPSRGGAPDTQYF.

Only a few counts were recorded for this clonotype. The chain is built from TRBV6-5 and TRBJ2-7; no definite D call. This CDR3 comprises 15 residues. Deletions cut 0 bases from V and 4 bases from J, with 13 bases between. The germline CDR1 and CDR2 sequences are MNHEY and SVGAGI. CDR3 sequence reads: CASSYSSGVGYEQYF. DNA for the CDR3: TGTGCCAGCAGTTACTCGAGTGGGGTGGGTTACGAGCAGTACTTC.

This clonotype occurred a few times. The chain employs TRBV11-2 and TRBJ2-1; 15 bases are shared with TRBD2. The CDR3 loop spans 18 amino acids. Germline V lookup: CDR1 SGHAT, CDR2 FQNNGV. The J segment lost 1 base and the V segment lost 4 bases, leaving 5 bases of the junction unmatched. The CDR3 DNA is TGTGCCAGCAGCTCTAGGACTAGCGGGGGGGGATCCTACAATGAGCAGTTCTTC. Amino acid sequence: CASSSRTSGGGSYNEQFF.

The chain links TRBV5-1 to TRBJ1-6; perhaps TRBD1 as D (6 bases). Trimming pared 0 bases from V and 9 bases from J, leaving 13 bases between. Germline-derived CDR1 and CDR2 are SGHRS and YFSETQ. The CDR3 contains 15 residues. The CDR3 DNA reads as TGCGCCAGCAGCTTGGCCACGGGGGCTGCTTCACCCCTCCACTTT. It yields the protein CASSLATGAASPLHF.

V gene TRBV20-1 combines with J gene TRBJ1-2; possible D gene TRBD1, 5 bases. The V end lost 3 bases, the J end lost 0 bases, and 14 bases lay between the germline ends. The CDR3 has 15 amino acids. Germline CDR1 and CDR2: DFQATT and SNEGSKA (reference sequence). CDR3 loop: CSASAGTAANYGYTF. The CDR3, as DNA: TGCAGTGCTAGCGCTGGGACGGCCGCTAACTATGGCTACACCTTC.